This T cell receptor (beta chain) appears in the sequencing data of a study of cytomegalovirus exposure and HLA in healthy donors. The PCR was carried out with 60 Vbeta primers and 13 Jbeta primers. Generated by immunoSEQ multiplex PCR, the TCRdb table keeps only in-frame clones and is missing some. The repertoire holds 150,000 to 200,000 clones, with approximately 86% as singletons. Germline loops: CDR1 MNHEY, CDR2 SMNVEV (reference sequence). CDR3 length: 13 residues. The V gene lost 7 bases and the J gene lost 8 bases, with 15 bases spanning the gap. The TCR sequence derives from a boy aged 2 to 9 in good health and CMV-seronegative. This chain uses TRBV27 with TRBJ2-1; maybe TRBD1 (5 bases). The sample comprised PBMCs. CDR3 sequence: CASTSLRGHEQFF. In DNA form, the CDR3 reads TGTGCCAGCACCTCGTTAAGGGGTCATGAGCAGTTCTTC.